Listed here are 24 T cell receptor beta chains from one sample, sequenced in a study of T cell responses to AZD1222 COVID-19 vaccine. Profiled with immunoSEQ multiplex PCR; TCRdb holds only in-frame clones, not every one. The repertoire holds roughly 99,000 clones, with around 90% as singletons. The starting material was peripheral blood, obtained on day 0 of AZD1222 vaccination. The receptor source for this set is an adult in good health.

The chain couples TRBV21-1 to TRBJ1-4; the table names TRBD1, a call not compared with the DNA. TRBV21-1 is a pseudogene. The CDR3 totals 14 residues. The CDR3, as DNA: TGTGCCAGCAGCACCAACAGGATTAATGAAAAACTGTTTTTT. Translating gives CASSTNRINEKLFF.

This sequence joins TRBV28 and TRBJ1-1; D is possibly TRBD1 (6 bases). Germline CDR1 reads MDHEN; CDR2 reads SYDVKM. The CDR3 runs to 15 residues. Trimming removed 5 bases at V and 2 bases at J, with 15 bases between. Written as DNA, the CDR3 is TGTGCCAGCAGTCGATCCGGGGGGGCCAACACTGAAGCTTTCTTT. Protein sequence: CASSRSGGANTEAFF.

The chain links TRBV18 to TRBJ1-2; weak D call: TRBD1 (5 bases). V was trimmed by 5 bases and J by 6 bases, leaving 25 bases between them. This CDR3 comprises 17 residues. Germline loops: CDR1 KGHSH, CDR2 LQKENI. The CDR3 region is CASSFSQIRAREDGYTF. CDR3 sequence (DNA): TGTGCCAGCTCATTTTCACAGATCAGGGCCCGGGAAGATGGCTACACCTTC.

This clone has at least ten counts. The rearrangement joins TRBV4-1 to TRBJ2-4, with D hard to call. V lost 0 bases and J lost 6, with 9 bases in between. Germline-derived CDR1 and CDR2 are MGHRA and YSYEKL. The CDR3 has 14 amino acids. The CDR3: CASSQESTGNIQYF. CDR3 nucleotides: TGCGCCAGCAGCCAAGAGTCTACGGGAAACATTCAGTACTTC.

The chain links TRBV5-4 to TRBJ2-2; D is perhaps TRBD2 (5 bases). Germline CDR1 SGHNT, CDR2 YYREEE (reference sequence). The CDR3 loop spans 16 amino acids. Trimming took 3 bases from V and 1 from J, leaving 13 bases between them. The CDR3 spells CASSWLRAENTGELFF. The CDR3 coding sequence is TGTGCCAGCAGCTGGTTGCGGGCCGAGAACACCGGGGAGCTGTTTTTT.

The chain uses TRBV5-8 and TRBJ2-7; TRBD1 matches at 8 bases. The J segment lost 4 bases and the V segment lost 4 bases, leaving 10 bases of the junction unmatched. The V gene's germline CDR1 is SGHTS and CDR2 YDEGEE. The CDR3 length is 15 residues. The CDR3 coding sequence is TGTGCCAGCAGCCAACGACAGGGGCTAGGTTACGAGCAGTACTTC. This encodes CASSQRQGLGYEQYF.

V usage is TRBV5-1 and J usage is TRBJ2-2, with 10 nucleotides matching TRBD1. Looked up from germline, CDR1 is SGHRS and CDR2 is YFSETQ. The CDR3 is made up of 15 amino acids. With 4 bases clipped from V and 8 bases from J, the junction kept 8 bases outside the gene matches. The CDR3 bases are TGCGCCAGCAGCCCTGGACAGGGGGGACCGGGGGAGCTGTTTTTT. It codes for CASSPGQGGPGELFF.

V and J are TRBV3-1 (or the pseudogene TRBV3-2) and TRBJ2-1; 12 bases agree with TRBD2. CDR3 length equals 16 residues. Germline assignment: CDR1 LGHDT and CDR2 YNNKEL (reference sequence). The junction had 8 bases not matched to a gene; V was cut back by 4 bases and J by 7 bases. The CDR3 spells CASSRPGTSGFNEQFF. CDR3 nucleotides: TGTGCCAGCAGCCGACCCGGGACTAGCGGGTTTAATGAGCAGTTCTTC.

The chain uses TRBV25-1 and TRBJ2-3; 9 bases are shared with TRBD2. The V gene's germline CDR1 is MGHDK and CDR2 SYGVNS. V shed 4 bases, J shed 3 bases, and the junction held 11 bases outside the gene matches. There are 17 residues in the CDR3. The CDR3 reads CASSVLDLAGNTDTQYF. Here the CDR3 DNA reads TGTGCCAGCAGTGTCCTGGACCTAGCGGGAAATACAGATACGCAGTATTTT.

The sample holds one count of this clone. This chain links TRBV4-3 with TRBJ2-1; weak D call: TRBD2 (5 bases). CDR1 and CDR2 (germline): LGHNA, YSLEER. CDR3 length: 17 amino acids. V was trimmed by 4 bases and J by 4 bases, leaving 20 bases between them. For the CDR3, the DNA is TGCGCCAGCAGCCCCCGAGGGCCCCAGTGGGATTACAATGAGCAGTTCTTC. Protein product: CASSPRGPQWDYNEQFF.

This clone occurred a few times. V gene TRBV18 combines with J gene TRBJ1-2; a weak D match, TRBD1 (5 bases). V gave up 1 base and J gave up 4 bases, with 10 bases separating them. Germline lookup yields CDR1 KGHSH and CDR2 LQKENI. CDR3 length equals 14 residues. In nucleotides, the CDR3 is TGTGCCAGCTCACCACGTGAAGGGGTCTATGGCTACACCTTC. Its protein product is CASSPREGVYGYTF.

With respect to this clone: Other nucleotide sequences from this sample produce the same CDR3. The chain joins TRBV11-2 to TRBJ1-1; 8 nucleotides line up with TRBD1. The J segment lost 1 base and the V segment lost 3 bases, leaving 1 base of the junction unmatched. Looked up from germline, CDR1 is SGHAT and CDR2 is FQNNGV. CDR3 length: 14 residues. The DNA for the CDR3 is TGTGCCAGCAGCTTTGGACAGGGGAACACTGAAGCTTTCTTT. Its protein is CASSFGQGNTEAFF. Filled out from reference TRBV11-2 and TRBJ1-1, the complete variable domain reads EAGVAQSPRYKIIEKRQSVAFWCNPISGHATLYWYQQILGQGPKLLIQFQNNGVVDDSQLPKDRFSAERLKGVDSTLKIQPAKLEDSAVYLCASSFGQGNTEAFFGQGTRLTVV.

This clone was seen only once. The chain couples TRBV4-2 to TRBJ1-5; maybe TRBD1 (5 bases). The germline V gene encodes CDR1 LGHNA and CDR2 YNFKEQ. This CDR3 spans 19 amino acids. Trimming took 2 bases from V and 0 from J, leaving 20 bases between them. CDR3 nucleotides: TGTGCCAGCAGCCAAAATAGGGCAGGGACCCCCGGTAGCAATCAGCCCCAGCATTTT. This codes for CASSQNRAGTPGSNQPQHF.

This clone was detected a few times. One end of the junction does not line up with germline, which may come from a read error. The V gene is TRBV5-1, the J gene TRBJ2-2; unclear D gene. The germline V gene encodes CDR1 SGHRS and CDR2 YFSETQ. This CDR3 has 14 residues. The CDR3 loop is CASSLDGNTGELFF. CDR3 bases: TGCGCCAGCAGTTTGGACGGGAACACCGGGGAGCTGTTTTTT.

As to this clone: Germline and junction disagree at one end, which may indicate a read error. This chain connects TRBV5-6 to TRBJ1-1; D not certain. CDR3 size: 13 residues. Germline V CDR1 and CDR2: SGHDT, YYEEEE. The CDR3 region has the DNA TGTGCCAGCAGCTTGGGTTTAACCCTGTGGTGGGACTTT. It yields the protein CASSLGLTLWWDF.

The chain joins TRBV7-2 to TRBJ2-1; D perhaps matches TRBD1 (7 bases). This CDR3 has 16 amino acids. Trimming stripped 1 base from V and 2 bases from J, with 12 bases between. Germline V gene data show CDR1 as SGHTA and CDR2 as FQGNSA. CDR3: CASSLGGRGAYNEQFF. In DNA form, the CDR3 reads TGTGCCAGCAGCTTAGGAGGCAGGGGGGCCTACAATGAGCAGTTCTTC.

J is TRBJ2-7 and V is TRBV7-2; 9 nucleotides align to TRBD2. In germline, CDR1 is SGHTA, CDR2 FQGNSA. Germline trimming cut 3 bases from V and 3 bases from J; bases unmatched to any gene: 9. The CDR3 has 16 amino acids. This CDR3 reads CASSLPTLAGRYEQYF. Written as DNA, the CDR3 is TGTGCCAGCAGCTTGCCTACCCTAGCGGGGCGCTACGAGCAGTACTTC.

This chain links TRBV7-2 with TRBJ1-3; D remains unclear. V dropped 1 base and J dropped 3 bases, with 7 bases sitting between them. Germline V gives CDR1 SGHTA, CDR2 FQGNSA. The CDR3 loop spans 14 amino acids. As DNA, the CDR3 is TGTGCCAGCAGCTTAGAGCAAGGTGGAAACACCATATATTTT. Residues: CASSLEQGGNTIYF.

This clone was recorded a few times. The chain employs TRBV12-3 or TRBV12-4 and TRBJ1-1; TRBD1 matches at 9 bases. The CDR3 loop spans 12 amino acids. V was clipped by 5 bases and J by 5 bases; unmatched bases: 0. CDR3 in amino acids: CASSGQGTEAFF. CDR3 nucleotide sequence: TGTGCCAGCAGTGGACAGGGGACTGAAGCTTTCTTT.

The V and J genes are TRBV24-1 and TRBJ1-4, with 9 bases aligning to TRBD1. CDR3 size: 20 residues. The germline gives CDR1 KGHDR, CDR2 SFDVKD. Germline trimming cut 0 bases from V and 8 bases from J; bases unmatched to any gene: 18. The chain's CDR3 is CATSDLRRREGGTGSEKLFF. CDR3 nucleotides: TGTGCCACCAGTGATTTGCGGCGTCGCGAGGGCGGGACAGGGAGCGAAAAACTGTTTTTT.

The chain links TRBV11-2 to TRBJ1-2; no firm D call. The CDR3 has 13 amino acids. Germline loops: CDR1 SGHAT, CDR2 FQNNGV. V dropped 4 bases and J dropped 4 bases, with 10 bases sitting between them. The CDR3 protein is CASSSPGGYGYTF. The CDR3, as DNA: TGTGCCAGCAGCTCTCCCGGAGGCTATGGCTACACCTTC.

CDR3 sequence reads: CASSYSSAFRNTEAFF. CDR3 in DNA: TGTGCCAGCAGTTACTCGAGTGCGTTCCGGAACACTGAAGCTTTCTTT. The genes are TRBV6-2 or TRBV6-3 and TRBJ1-1, with no clear D. V was shortened by 0 bases and J by 1 base, with 12 bases between the two germline ends. Germline CDR1 MNHEY, CDR2 SVGEGT. This CDR3 is 16 amino acids long.

The rearrangement links TRBV6-2 or TRBV6-3 to TRBJ1-1; 7 nucleotides align to TRBD1. CDR3 size: 17 residues. V was pared by 4 bases and J by 4 bases, with 15 bases of the junction left unmatched. Germline lookup yields CDR1 MNHEY and CDR2 SVGEGT. The CDR3 DNA sequence: TGTGCCAGCAGTTTAAAGACAGGGAAGATTAGTGGCACTGAAGCTTTCTTT. Amino acids: CASSLKTGKISGTEAFF.

This chain uses TRBV4-2 with TRBJ2-3; 7 bases agree with TRBD2. V gave up 4 bases and J gave up 0 bases; unmatched junction bases: 10. The CDR3 spans 17 residues. From germline, CDR1 is LGHNA and CDR2 YNFKEQ. Written as DNA, the CDR3 is TGTGCCAGCAGCCTAACGATGCTAGCGGCTAGCACAGATACGCAGTATTTT. Amino acids: CASSLTMLAASTDTQYF.